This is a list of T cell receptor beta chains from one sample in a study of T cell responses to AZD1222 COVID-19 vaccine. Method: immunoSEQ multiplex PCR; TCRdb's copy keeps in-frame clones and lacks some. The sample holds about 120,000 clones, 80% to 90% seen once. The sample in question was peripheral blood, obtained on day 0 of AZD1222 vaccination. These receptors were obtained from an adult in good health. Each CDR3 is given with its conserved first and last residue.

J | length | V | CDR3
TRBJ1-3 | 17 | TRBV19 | CASSTYPDSYSGNTIYF
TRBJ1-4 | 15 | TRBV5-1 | CASSLVGAHGEKLFF
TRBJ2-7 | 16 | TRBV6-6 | CASSYSSDRAHYEQYF
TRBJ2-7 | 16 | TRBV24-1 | CATSDPGTGGIGQQYF
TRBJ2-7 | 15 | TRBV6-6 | CASSQGQQPSYEQYF
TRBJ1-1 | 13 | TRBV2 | CASSGTAGTEAFF
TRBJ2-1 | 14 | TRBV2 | CASSGTWSSNEQFF
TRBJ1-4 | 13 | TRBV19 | CASTGTRGEKLFF
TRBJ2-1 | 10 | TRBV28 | CASTGNEQFF
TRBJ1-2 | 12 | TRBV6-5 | CASSPGEGGYTF
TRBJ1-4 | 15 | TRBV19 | CASTPDRGANEKLFF
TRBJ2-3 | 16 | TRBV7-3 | CASSPLSGRAKDTQYF
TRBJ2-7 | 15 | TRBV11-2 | CASSPPRQGHDEQYF
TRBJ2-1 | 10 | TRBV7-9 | CAPEGGEQFF
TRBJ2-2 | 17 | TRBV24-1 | CATSGPQGLAGTGELFF
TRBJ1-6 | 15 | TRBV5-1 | CASSPLRDIGSPLHF
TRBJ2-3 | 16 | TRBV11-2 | CASSPIRTGWADTQYF
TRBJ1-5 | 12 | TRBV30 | CAWSVKGQPQHF
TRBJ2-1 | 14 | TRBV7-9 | CASSSAGVYGEQFF
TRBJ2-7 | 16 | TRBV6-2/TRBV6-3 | CASSPTQSGRTYEQYF
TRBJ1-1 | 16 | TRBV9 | CASSATGGAGNTEAFF
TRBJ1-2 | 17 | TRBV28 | CASSPPGRGGLNYGYTF
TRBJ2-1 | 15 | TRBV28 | CASSLDRGVYNEQFF
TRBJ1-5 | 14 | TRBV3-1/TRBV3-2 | CASSQDRSNQPQHF
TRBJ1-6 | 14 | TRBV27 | CASWGATSNSPLHF
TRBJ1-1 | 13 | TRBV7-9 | CASSLQMNTEAFF
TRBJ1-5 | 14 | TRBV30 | CAWSGQGGVGPQHF
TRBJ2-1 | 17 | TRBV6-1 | CASSVGGRASSYNEQFF
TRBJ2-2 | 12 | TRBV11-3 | CASSLGTGELFF
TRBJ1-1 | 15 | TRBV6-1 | CASSESTGRGTEAFF
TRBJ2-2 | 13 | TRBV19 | CASSNGDTGELFF
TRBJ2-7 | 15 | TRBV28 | CASSSPGLEDREQYF
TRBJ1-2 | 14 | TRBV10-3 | CAITLDRSNYGYTF
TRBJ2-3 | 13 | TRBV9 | CASSVAAEWGQYF
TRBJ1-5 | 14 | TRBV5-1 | CASSLEGGNQPQHF
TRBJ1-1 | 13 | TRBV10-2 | CASGDRGDTEAFF
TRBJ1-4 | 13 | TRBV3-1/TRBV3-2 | CASSQDGREKLFF
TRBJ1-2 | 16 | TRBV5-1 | CASSTIPGQGTYGYTF
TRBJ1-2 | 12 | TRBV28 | CASLGPNYGYTF
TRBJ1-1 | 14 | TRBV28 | CASSLFTGGTEAFF
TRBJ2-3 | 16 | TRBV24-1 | CATSDLFGASTDTQYF
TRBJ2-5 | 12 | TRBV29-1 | CSAGTGAETQYF
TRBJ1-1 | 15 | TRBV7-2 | CASSLARVGGTEAFF
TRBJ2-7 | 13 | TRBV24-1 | CATSDPDRDEQYF
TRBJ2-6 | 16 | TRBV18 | CASSPPGTAGANVLTF
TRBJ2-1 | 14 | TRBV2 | CASKLASSYNEQFF
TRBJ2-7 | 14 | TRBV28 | CASSFNGQGGEQYF
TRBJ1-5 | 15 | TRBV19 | CASNGRGFQFQPQHF
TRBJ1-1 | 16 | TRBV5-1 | CASSLRRGVMNTEAFF
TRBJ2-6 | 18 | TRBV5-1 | CASRRDVTGSSGANVLTF
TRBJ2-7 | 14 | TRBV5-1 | CASSLAGDLYEQYF
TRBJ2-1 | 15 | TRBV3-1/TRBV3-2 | CASVKAGEKVNEQFF
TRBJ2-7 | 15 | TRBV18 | CASSPLAGVGYEQYF
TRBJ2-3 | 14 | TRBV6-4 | CASRASRATDTQYF
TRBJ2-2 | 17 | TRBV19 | CASSSERLAGNTGELFF
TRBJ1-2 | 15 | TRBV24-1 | CATSDSGRTNYGYTF
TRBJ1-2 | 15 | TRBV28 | CASSSPRGGNYGYTF